The rows below give T cell receptor beta chains drawn from one sample of a study of cytotoxic CD8 clonotypes in ibrutinib-treated CLL. Generated by immunoSEQ multiplex PCR, the TCRdb table keeps only in-frame clones and is missing some. The table includes 150,000 to 250,000 clones, about 72% detected once. The sequencing here drew on PBMCs, taken after 24 months of ibrutinib treatment. These receptors originate from a human donor with chronic lymphocytic leukemia. Both conserved end residues are part of each CDR3. Fields, in order: J gene, clone size, V gene, D gene, CDR3 protein, CDR3 DNA. D genes are given only for firm matches. Size tells how often a clone was seen (once, few, many) or the class of an expanded clone, and some rows leave it out.

TRBJ2-7 | - | TRBV7-2 | TRBD2 | CASSLGGGAYEQYF | TGTGCCAGCAGCTTAGGTGGGGGGGCCTACGAGCAGTACTTC
TRBJ2-7 | once | TRBV5-5 | - | CASSGALDEQYF | TGTGCCAGCTCAGGGGCTCTCGACGAGCAGTACTTC
TRBJ1-1 | once | TRBV7-6 | - | CASSLKWLANTEAFF | TGTGCCAGCAGCTTAAAATGGTTAGCGAACACTGAAGCTTTCTTT
TRBJ2-1 | - | TRBV5-4 | - | CASSLPGSTDEQFF | TGTGCCAGCAGCTTGCCTGGCTCTACAGACGAGCAGTTCTTC
TRBJ2-7 | once | TRBV5-4 | TRBD1 | CASSLASDRTREQYF | TGTGCCAGCAGCTTGGCCTCGGACAGGACTCGCGAGCAGTACTTC
TRBJ2-3 | few | TRBV2 | - | CASRRSESTDTQYF | TGTGCCAGCAGGAGGTCTGAAAGCACAGATACGCAGTATTTT
TRBJ2-1 | - | TRBV11-2 | TRBD2 | CASSLDLFGLAGTEQFF | TGTGCCAGCAGCTTAGATCTTTTTGGCCTAGCGGGAACCGAGCAGTTCTTC
TRBJ2-3 | - | TRBV5-1 | TRBD2 | CASVRTSGRTDTQYF | TGCGCCAGCGTCCGGACTAGCGGGAGGACAGATACGCAGTATTTT
TRBJ2-7 | - | TRBV30 | - | CAWSVSYEQYF | TGTGCCTGGAGTGTTAGCTACGAGCAGTACTTC
TRBJ2-5 | few | TRBV6-1 | - | CASSGRLGGYQETQYF | TGTGCCAGCAGTGGCCGACTAGGTGGGTACCAAGAGACCCAGTACTTC
TRBJ2-1 | - | TRBV13 | TRBD2 | CASSLVTSGSREQFF | TGTGCCAGCAGCTTAGTAACTAGCGGGAGCCGTGAGCAGTTCTTC
TRBJ1-5 | - | TRBV18 | - | CASSPTYVEPQHF | TGTGCCAGCTCACCCACTTACGTTGAGCCCCAGCATTTT
TRBJ2-7 | - | TRBV28 | TRBD1 | CASSLGDRDINEQYF | TGTGCCAGCAGTTTAGGGGACAGGGATATAAACGAGCAGTACTTC
TRBJ2-5 | - | TRBV10-2 | - | CASRSSQETQYF | TGCGCCAGCAGATCGAGCCAAGAGACCCAGTACTTC
TRBJ2-7 | - | TRBV4-3 | TRBD1 | CASSSRTGGFYEQYF | TGCGCCAGCAGCTCGAGGACAGGGGGTTTCTACGAGCAGTACTTC
TRBJ2-7 | - | TRBV4-1 | - | CASSQDRGDRFYEQYF | TGCGCCAGCAGCCAAGATCGGGGGGACAGGTTCTACGAGCAGTACTTC
TRBJ2-4 | - | TRBV9 | TRBD2 | CASSVVPGLAGPAKNIQYF | TGTGCCAGCAGCGTAGTCCCAGGACTAGCGGGACCAGCCAAAAACATTCAGTACTTC
TRBJ1-2 | - | TRBV4-1 | - | CASSQGEQAVYGYTF | TGCGCCAGCAGCCAAGGGGAACAGGCCGTCTATGGCTACACCTTC
TRBJ2-1 | - | TRBV30 | TRBD1 | CAWTGQGFYNEQFF | TGTGCCTGGACTGGACAGGGGTTCTACAATGAGCAGTTCTTC
TRBJ2-7 | - | TRBV6-6 | TRBD1 | CASSSPGTANTYEQYF | TGTGCCAGCAGTTCCCCAGGGACAGCGAATACCTACGAGCAGTACTTC
TRBJ1-2 | - | TRBV2 | - | CASSEDGPGTYGYTF | TGTGCCAGCAGTGAAGACGGGCCAGGCACCTATGGCTACACCTTC
TRBJ1-3 | few | TRBV29-1 | - | CSGGVGNTIYF | TGCAGCGGAGGGGTGGGAAACACCATATATTTT
TRBJ2-1 | - | TRBV15 | TRBD2 | CATSNHLAANGNEQFF | TGTGCCACCAGCAACCATCTAGCGGCCAACGGCAATGAGCAGTTCTTC
TRBJ1-2 | - | TRBV30 | - | CAWSVFEGRGYTF | TGTGCCTGGAGTGTATTTGAGGGTAGGGGCTACACCTTC
TRBJ2-1 | - | TRBV4-2 | TRBD2 | CASSPSGTSGLGEQFF | TGTGCCAGCAGCCCCTCTGGGACTAGCGGGCTAGGTGAGCAGTTCTTC
TRBJ1-5 | few | TRBV28 | - | CASSSNRWDQPQHF | TGTGCCAGCAGTTCGAACAGGTGGGATCAGCCCCAGCATTTT
TRBJ1-1 | few | TRBV7-3 | TRBD1 | CASSWTGANTEAFF | TGTGCCAGCAGCTGGACAGGGGCCAACACTGAAGCTTTCTTT
TRBJ2-2 | - | TRBV5-4 | TRBD1 | CASSLGGRGFTGELFF | TGTGCCAGCAGCTTGGGTGGCAGGGGGTTCACCGGGGAGCTGTTTTTT
TRBJ2-7 | - | TRBV7-8 | TRBD1 | CASSASGGQGAGEQYF | TGTGCCAGCAGCGCTAGTGGGGGACAGGGGGCGGGCGAGCAGTACTTC
TRBJ2-1 | - | TRBV6-5 | TRBD1 | CASTRGQDNEQFF | TGTGCCAGCACAAGGGGACAGGACAATGAGCAGTTCTTC
TRBJ2-6 | - | TRBV19 | - | CASSQGEGASGANVLTF | TGTGCCAGTAGTCAAGGGGAAGGGGCCTCTGGGGCCAACGTCCTGACTTTC
TRBJ2-2 | - | TRBV7-6 | TRBD1 | CASSFSTGGGNTGELFF | TGTGCCAGCAGCTTCAGTACAGGGGGCGGTAACACCGGGGAGCTGTTTTTT
TRBJ1-5 | - | TRBV5-6 | TRBD1 | CASSLGHGQGREQPQHF | TGTGCCAGCAGCTTGGGACATGGACAGGGAAGGGAGCAGCCCCAGCATTTT
TRBJ2-5 | few | TRBV4-2 | TRBD2 | CASSHGEGASGIETQYF | TGTGCCAGCAGCCATGGGGAGGGGGCTAGCGGGATAGAGACCCAGTACTTC
TRBJ2-5 | - | TRBV6-5 | TRBD1 | CASSYTGQEETQYF | TGTGCCAGCAGTTACACGGGACAGGAGGAGACCCAGTACTTC
TRBJ1-5 | few | TRBV7-6 | - | CASSPLPNGNQPQHF | TGTGCCAGCAGCCCACTCCCTAACGGCAATCAGCCCCAGCATTTT
TRBJ2-1 | - | TRBV29-1 | TRBD2 | CSVDGGGANEQFF | TGCAGCGTTGACGGCGGGGGGGCGAATGAGCAGTTCTTC
TRBJ2-1 | once | TRBV19 | - | CASKGLGPNEQFF | TGTGCCAGTAAGGGATTGGGTCCCAATGAGCAGTTCTTC
TRBJ2-1 | - | TRBV6-5 | TRBD2 | CASRASGTNEQFF | TGTGCCAGCAGGGCTAGCGGGACTAATGAGCAGTTCTTC
TRBJ2-3 | once | TRBV25-1 | TRBD2 | CASRLAGDADTQYF | TGTGCCAGCAGGCTAGCGGGAGATGCAGATACGCAGTATTTT
TRBJ1-1 | - | TRBV7-3 | TRBD1 | CASSLGPPGGYTEAFF | TGTGCCAGCAGCTTAGGGCCGCCAGGGGGCTACACTGAAGCTTTCTTT
TRBJ2-7 | - | TRBV2 | TRBD1 | CASYLGTDLNSYEQYF | TGTGCCAGCTACCTCGGGACAGATTTAAACTCCTACGAGCAGTACTTC
TRBJ1-1 | - | TRBV7-9 | - | CASTEGSSRTEAFF | TGTGCCAGCACCGAGGGCAGCTCGAGGACTGAAGCTTTCTTT
TRBJ2-3 | - | TRBV7-9 | TRBD1 | CASSTGQGAGTQYF | TGTGCCAGCAGCACGGGACAGGGGGCTGGTACGCAGTATTTT
TRBJ1-5 | - | TRBV4-1 | TRBD1 | CASSVDRGFQPQHF | TGCGCCAGCAGCGTTGACAGGGGTTTTCAGCCCCAGCATTTT
TRBJ2-1 | - | TRBV5-8 | - | CASSPAAIYNEQFF | TGTGCCAGCAGCCCCGCCGCGATCTACAATGAGCAGTTCTTC
TRBJ2-5 | - | TRBV7-9 | TRBD1 | CASRGGTGPGKTQYF | TGTGCCAGCAGAGGAGGGACAGGGCCCGGGAAGACCCAGTACTTC
TRBJ2-3 | once | TRBV7-3 | - | CASSSGNTDTQYF | TGTGCCAGCTCATCCGGGAACACAGATACGCAGTATTTT
TRBJ2-7 | - | TRBV30 | - | CAWSVLDRSYEQYF | TGTGCCTGGAGTGTACTCGACAGGAGCTACGAGCAGTACTTC
TRBJ2-7 | - | TRBV18 | - | CASSPVGAPYEQYF | TGTGCCAGCTCACCTGTGGGGGCACCTTACGAGCAGTACTTC
TRBJ2-2 | - | TRBV27 | TRBD2 | CASSPGTSGRSGELFF | TGTGCCAGCAGTCCCGGGACTAGCGGGAGGTCCGGGGAGCTGTTTTTT
TRBJ1-2 | once | TRBV7-9 | - | CASSLRDILRF | TGTGCCAGCAGCTTAAGGGACATTCTACGCTTC
TRBJ1-5 | - | TRBV4-2 | - | CASSRFSGDTSHISNQPQHF | TGTGCCAGCAGCCGATTTAGCGGGGACACATCACACATCAGCAATCAGCCCCAGCATTTT
TRBJ1-4 | - | TRBV2 | - | CASIQRTNEKLFF | TGTGCCAGCATACAGAGAACTAATGAAAAACTGTTTTTT
TRBJ2-7 | - | TRBV19 | TRBD2 | CASSRGDRALAGGTYEQYF | TGTGCCAGTAGTAGGGGGGACAGGGCACTAGCGGGAGGCACCTACGAGCAGTACTTC
TRBJ1-1 | - | TRBV5-4 | - | CASSLVWTLDTEAFF | TGTGCCAGCAGCTTGGTGTGGACTCTAGACACTGAAGCTTTCTTT
TRBJ2-1 | - | TRBV5-4 | - | CASSSDGGSYNEQFF | TGTGCCAGCAGCTCCGATGGGGGCTCCTACAATGAGCAGTTCTTC
TRBJ2-1 | - | TRBV29-1 | TRBD2 | CSVSTAGGGNEQFF | TGCAGCGTTTCTACTGCGGGAGGGGGCAATGAGCAGTTCTTC